This TCR beta chain was obtained from a study of blood T cell repertoires in COVID-19. This clone came up once. The CDR3 is 14 residues long. V gave up 5 bases and J gave up 2 bases; unmatched junction bases: 6. Germline CDR1 LGHDT, CDR2 YNNKEL (reference sequence). TCRdb's table, derived via immunoSEQ multiplex PCR, lists solely in-frame clones and lacks some. Among around 200,000 clones listed, approximately 87% were seen once. The sequenced material came from peripheral blood. This chain connects TRBV3-1 (or the pseudogene TRBV3-2) to TRBJ2-7; 7 bases are shared with TRBD2. The TCR comes from a man in his sixties who had recovered from COVID-19. The DNA of the CDR3 is TGTGCCAGCAGCTTCCCCCGGGGGGCCTACGAGCAGTACTTC. Amino acids: CASSFPRGAYEQYF.